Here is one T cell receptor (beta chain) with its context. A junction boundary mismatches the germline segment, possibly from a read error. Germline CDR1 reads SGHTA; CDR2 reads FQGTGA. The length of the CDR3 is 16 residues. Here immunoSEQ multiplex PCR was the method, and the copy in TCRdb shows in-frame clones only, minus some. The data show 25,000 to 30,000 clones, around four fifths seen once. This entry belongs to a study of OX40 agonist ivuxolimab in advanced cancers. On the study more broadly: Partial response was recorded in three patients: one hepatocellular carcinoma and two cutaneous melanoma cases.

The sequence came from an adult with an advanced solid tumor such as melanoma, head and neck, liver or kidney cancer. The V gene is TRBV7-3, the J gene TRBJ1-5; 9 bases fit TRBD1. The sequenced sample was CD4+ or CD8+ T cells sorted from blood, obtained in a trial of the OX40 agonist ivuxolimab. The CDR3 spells CAGSLPRQGEDQPQHF. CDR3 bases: TGTGCCGGCAGCTTGCCCCGACAGGGGGAGGATCAGCCCCAGCATTTT.